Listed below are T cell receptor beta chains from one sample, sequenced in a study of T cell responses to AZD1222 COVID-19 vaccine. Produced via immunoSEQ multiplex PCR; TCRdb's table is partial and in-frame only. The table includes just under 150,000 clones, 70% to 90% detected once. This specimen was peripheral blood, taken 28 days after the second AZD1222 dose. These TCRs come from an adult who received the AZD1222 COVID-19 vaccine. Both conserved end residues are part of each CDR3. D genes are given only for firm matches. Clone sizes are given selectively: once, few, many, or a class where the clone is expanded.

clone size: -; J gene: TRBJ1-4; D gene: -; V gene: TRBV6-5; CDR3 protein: CASSYLGEGEKLFF; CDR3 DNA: TGTGCCAGCAGTTACTTGGGGGAGGGTGAAAAACTGTTTTTT
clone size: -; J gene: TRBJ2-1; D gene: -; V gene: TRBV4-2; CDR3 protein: CAAGRGGSLYNEQFF; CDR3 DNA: TGTGCCGCAGGACGAGGGGGGTCCCTCTACAATGAGCAGTTCTTC
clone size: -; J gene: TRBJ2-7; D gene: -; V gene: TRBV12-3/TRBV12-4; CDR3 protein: CASSSSLVRQYF; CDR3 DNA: TGTGCCAGCAGTTCCTCCCTAGTACGGCAGTACTTC
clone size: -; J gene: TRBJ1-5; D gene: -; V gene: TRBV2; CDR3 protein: CASSEGQVGNQPQHF; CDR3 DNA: TGTGCCAGCAGTGAGGGGCAGGTTGGCAATCAGCCCCAGCATTTT
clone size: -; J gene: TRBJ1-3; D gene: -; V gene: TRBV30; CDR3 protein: CACSTGSGNTIYF; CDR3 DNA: TGTGCCTGCTCGACAGGCTCTGGAAACACCATATATTTT
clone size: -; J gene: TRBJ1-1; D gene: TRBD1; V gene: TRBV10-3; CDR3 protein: CAIRQGPMNTEAFF; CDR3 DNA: TGTGCCATCAGACAGGGGCCGATGAACACTGAAGCTTTCTTT
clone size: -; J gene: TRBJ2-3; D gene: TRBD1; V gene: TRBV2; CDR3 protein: CASRPTGVHTDTQYF; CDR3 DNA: TGTGCCAGCAGACCGACAGGGGTCCACACAGATACGCAGTATTTT
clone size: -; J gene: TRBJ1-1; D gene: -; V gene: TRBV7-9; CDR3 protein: CASSTRGREAFF; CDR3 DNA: TGTGCCAGCAGCACGCGGGGCAGGGAAGCTTTCTTT
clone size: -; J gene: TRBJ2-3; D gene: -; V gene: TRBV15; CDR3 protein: CATSRDVGASTDTQYF; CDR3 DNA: TGTGCCACCAGCAGAGATGTGGGGGCAAGCACAGATACGCAGTATTTT
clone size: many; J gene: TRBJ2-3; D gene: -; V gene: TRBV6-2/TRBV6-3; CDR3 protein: CASSYPRSTDTQYF; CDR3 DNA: TGTGCCAGCAGTTACCCCCGGAGCACAGATACGCAGTATTTT
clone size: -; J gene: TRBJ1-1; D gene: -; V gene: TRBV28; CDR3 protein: CASSLWGNLGEAFF; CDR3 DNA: TGTGCCAGCAGTTTATGGGGGAATTTGGGGGAAGCTTTCTTT
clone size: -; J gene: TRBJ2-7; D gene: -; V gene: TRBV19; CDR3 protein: CASSTLAGSPTPGYF; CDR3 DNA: TGTGCCAGTAGCACTCTGGCGGGAAGTCCGACCCCGGGGTACTTC
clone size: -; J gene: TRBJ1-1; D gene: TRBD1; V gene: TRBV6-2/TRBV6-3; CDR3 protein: CASSYAGGFTEAFF; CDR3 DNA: TGTGCCAGCAGTTACGCAGGGGGCTTTACTGAAGCTTTCTTT
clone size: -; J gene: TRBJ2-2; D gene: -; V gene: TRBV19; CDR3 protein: CASSIELGMGRVANTGELFF; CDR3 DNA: TGTGCCAGTAGTATAGAGTTGGGTATGGGGCGGGTCGCGAACACCGGGGAGCTGTTTTTT
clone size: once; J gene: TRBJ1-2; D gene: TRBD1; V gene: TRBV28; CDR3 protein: CASSLSGQGVYGYTF; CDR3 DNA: TGTGCCAGCAGTTTAAGTGGGCAGGGGGTCTATGGCTACACCTTC
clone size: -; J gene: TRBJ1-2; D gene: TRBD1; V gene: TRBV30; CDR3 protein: CAWRMTGGDRWNYGYTF; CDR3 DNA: TGTGCCTGGAGAATGACAGGGGGCGACCGATGGAACTATGGCTACACCTTC
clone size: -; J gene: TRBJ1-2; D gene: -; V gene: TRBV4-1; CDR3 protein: CASSQGTDNYGYTF; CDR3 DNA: TGCGCCAGCAGCCAAGGGACGGATAACTATGGCTACACCTTC